The 20 T cell receptor beta chains reported below all come from one sample, sequenced in a study of T cell responses to AZD1222 COVID-19 vaccine. The data were produced by immunoSEQ multiplex PCR, yet TCRdb's version contains in-frame clones alone and is incomplete. The data contain fewer than 65,000 clones, 80% to 90% of them singletons. The sequencing used peripheral blood, collected on day 0 of AZD1222 vaccination. The receptor source for this set is an adult in good health.

V usage is TRBV6-5 and J usage is TRBJ2-2; possible D gene TRBD2, 5 bases. The CDR3 is made up of 14 amino acids. The ends were cut back, 0 bases at V and 7 bases at J, with 9 bases in the middle. CDR1 and CDR2 (germline): MNHEY, SVGAGI. CDR3 amino acids: CASSYSNRGGELFF. CDR3 sequence (DNA): TGTGCCAGCAGTTACTCGAACCGGGGCGGGGAGCTGTTTTTT.

The J gene is TRBJ2-3, the V gene TRBV11-2; D gene ambiguous. The length of the CDR3 is 17 residues. The V and J ends lost 3 bases and 4 bases respectively, with 20 bases between them. Germline values: CDR1 SGHAT, CDR2 FQNNGV. The CDR3 DNA follows: TGTGCCAGCAGCTTTTTCGCCAGTATTATGTCCGCAGATACGCAGTATTTT. This gives the protein CASSFFASIMSADTQYF.

This chain links TRBV11-2 with TRBJ2-5; the match to TRBD2 covers 11 bases. V dropped 2 bases and J dropped 2; count of bases not matched to a gene: 7. The CDR3 runs to 17 residues. The V gene's germline CDR1 is SGHAT and CDR2 FQNNGV. CDR3 region: CASSLSLAGGYQETQYF. DNA for the CDR3: TGTGCCAGCAGCTTAAGTCTAGCGGGAGGATATCAAGAGACCCAGTACTTC.

The chain joins TRBV7-9 to TRBJ2-5, with 7 bases matching TRBD1. The CDR3 has 15 residues. Germline V lookup: CDR1 SEHNR, CDR2 FQNEAQ (reference sequence). V gave up 9 bases and J gave up 2 bases; unmatched junction bases: 12. CDR3 DNA: TGTGCCAGGAACTTGGACAGGCGACTTCAAGAGACCCAGTACTTC. Its protein is CARNLDRRLQETQYF.

The chain has TRBV28 and TRBJ1-5, with 7 bases fitting TRBD1. The V and J ends lost 5 bases and 0 bases, in that order; junction bases with no gene match: 4. This CDR3 has 15 residues. Germline V gives CDR1 MDHEN, CDR2 SYDVKM. Here the CDR3 reads CASSPRTGSNQPQHF. CDR3 sequence (DNA): TGTGCCAGCAGTCCCCGGACAGGTAGCAATCAGCCCCAGCATTTT.

This chain uses TRBV5-6 with TRBJ1-4; no definite D call. The CDR3 is made up of 14 amino acids. CDR1 is SGHDT and CDR2 is YYEEEE in the germline V gene. Trimming removed 4 bases from V and 0 bases from J, with 7 bases in between. The CDR3 nucleotides are TGTGCCAGCAGCCCTGGGGCAACTAATGAAAAACTGTTTTTT. Residues: CASSPGATNEKLFF.

The V and J genes are TRBV4-1 and TRBJ1-2, with 7 bases that match TRBD1. This CDR3 is 15 amino acids long. CDR1 is MGHRA, CDR2 YSYEKL, per germline. After removal of 0 bases from V and 4 bases from J, the junction contained 5 bases not matched to a gene. CDR3 amino acids: CASSQERDSFYGYTF. The DNA for the CDR3 is TGCGCCAGCAGCCAAGAAAGGGACAGCTTCTATGGCTACACCTTC.

The chain carries TRBV19 and TRBJ1-5, with D uncertain. Germline CDR1 and CDR2: LNHDA and SQIVND (reference sequence). V was pared by 3 bases and J by 4 bases, with 10 bases between. This CDR3 is built from 14 residues. Here the CDR3 DNA reads TGTGCCAGTAGTATTGGGAACGGTAATCAGCCCCAGCATTTT. Translated: CASSIGNGNQPQHF.

The V call is TRBV29-1, the J call TRBJ2-7; unclear D gene. Germline V gives CDR1 SQVTM, CDR2 ANQGSEA. Trimming removed 2 bases from V and 6 bases from J, with 17 bases in between. CDR3 size: 14 residues. Written as DNA, the CDR3 is TGCAGCGTTGAACGGGCAGGTTTACCCTCCGAGCAGTACTTC. It codes for CSVERAGLPSEQYF.

The chain recombines TRBV6-5 with TRBJ1-4; D may be TRBD1 (5 bases). CDR1 and CDR2 from the germline V gene are MNHEY and SVGAGI. The CDR3 runs 16 residues. V was pared by 2 bases and J by 8 bases, with 18 bases between. This CDR3 is CASSYGGRLPGEKLFF. In DNA, the CDR3 is TGTGCCAGCAGTTACGGAGGACGGCTCCCAGGGGAAAAACTGTTTTTT.

This rearrangement joins TRBV7-8 to TRBJ2-5; TRBD1 is a possible D gene (5 bases). This CDR3 spans 12 amino acids. From germline, CDR1 is SGHVS and CDR2 FQNEAQ. Trimming shortened V by 5 bases and J by 2 bases, and 6 bases separated the two germline ends. The DNA of the CDR3 is TGTGCCAGCAGCCGACAGCAAGAGACCCAGTACTTC. Translation: CASSRQQETQYF.

This clone was observed a few times. This rearrangement joins TRBV7-2 to TRBJ2-1, with no clear D. CDR1 and CDR2 (germline): SGHTA, FQGNSA. This CDR3 comprises 14 residues. The V gene lost 1 base and the J gene lost 4 bases, with 8 bases spanning the gap. The CDR3 here is CASSLVWLYNEQFF. The CDR3 coding sequence is TGTGCCAGCAGCTTAGTTTGGCTATACAATGAGCAGTTCTTC. Using reference TRBV7-2 and TRBJ2-1 for the parts outside the CDR3, the full variable domain is GAGVSQSPSNKVTEKGKDVELRCDPISGHTALYWYRQSLGQGLEFLIYFQGNSAPDKSGLPSDRFSAERTGGSVSTLTIQRTQQEDSAVYLCASSLVWLYNEQFFGPGTRLTVL.

The gene calls are TRBV5-6 and TRBJ2-3; TRBD2 matches 7 bases. CDR3 size: 16 residues. From germline, CDR1 is SGHDT and CDR2 YYEEEE. Unmatched junction bases numbered 11, after V lost 3 bases and J lost 4 bases. As DNA, the CDR3 is TGTGCCAGCAGCTCCTTGGGAGGGCGGAACTCAGATACGCAGTATTTT. Protein product: CASSSLGGRNSDTQYF.

The chain joins TRBV4-1 to TRBJ2-7, with D possibly TRBD1 on 6 matching bases. Germline CDR1 MGHRA, CDR2 YSYEKL. The CDR3 contains 14 residues. The V end was cut by 8 bases, the J end by 7 bases, with 21 bases between. CDR3 coding DNA: TGCGCCAGCTCAAGGGACATGGAGGCGAAAGAGCAGTACTTC. It yields the protein CASSRDMEAKEQYF.

This chain joins TRBV7-2 and TRBJ1-5, with a tentative D call TRBD1 (6 bases). The CDR3 contains 17 residues. CDR1 is SGHTA and CDR2 is FQGNSA in the germline V gene. V was cut by 5 bases and J by 1 base, with 18 bases left in between. The CDR3 nucleotides read TGTGCCAGCAGCCCATTGACAGGACTACTCAGCAATCAGCCCCAGCATTTT. The encoded protein is CASSPLTGLLSNQPQHF. Full variable domain (outside the CDR3, taken from reference TRBV7-2 and TRBJ1-5): GAGVSQSPSNKVTEKGKDVELRCDPISGHTALYWYRQSLGQGLEFLIYFQGNSAPDKSGLPSDRFSAERTGGSVSTLTIQRTQQEDSAVYLCASSPLTGLLSNQPQHFGDGTRLSIL.

This chain links TRBV7-8 with TRBJ2-1, with D hard to call. This CDR3 region has 16 residues. The germline gives CDR1 SGHVS, CDR2 FQNEAQ. V was trimmed by 4 bases and J by 7 bases, leaving 20 bases between them. The CDR3 loop reads CASSSQLLLGGNEQFF. The CDR3 nucleotides are TGTGCCAGCAGCTCCCAGCTCCTGCTAGGTGGGAATGAGCAGTTCTTC.

This chain connects TRBV3-1 (or the pseudogene TRBV3-2) to TRBJ2-1; 9 bases are a match to TRBD2. Germline V CDR1 and CDR2: LGHDT, YNNKEL (reference sequence). CDR3 length: 15 amino acids. The ends lost 1 base at V and 7 bases at J; junction bases unmatched: 5. The CDR3 nucleotides read TGTGCCAGCAGCCAAGCACTAGCGGGTTTTAATGAGCAGTTCTTC. The encoded protein is CASSQALAGFNEQFF.

The genes are TRBV5-1 and TRBJ1-1, with a possible D match to TRBD1 (6 bases). The V end lost 10 bases, the J end lost 3 bases, and 13 bases lay between the germline ends. Per germline, CDR1 SGHRS and CDR2 YFSETQ. This CDR3 is 12 amino acids long. For the CDR3, the DNA is TGCGCCGGCGGCACAGGGTACACTGAAGCTTTCTTT. Protein: CAGGTGYTEAFF.

A single count supports this clone. The rearrangement joins TRBV4-3 to TRBJ1-4; D gene unclear. CDR3 length equals 14 residues. Germline V gene data show CDR1 as LGHNA and CDR2 as YSLEER. V was cut by 1 base and J by 5 bases, with 8 bases left in between. The CDR3 loop reads CASSQGWVNEKLFF. The CDR3 nucleotides read TGCGCCAGCAGCCAAGGGTGGGTGAATGAAAAACTGTTTTTT.

The chain recombines TRBV28 with TRBJ2-7, with 8 bases aligning to TRBD2. The V segment lost 6 bases and the J segment 0 bases; nucleotides outside the gene matches: 7. Germline V gives CDR1 MDHEN, CDR2 SYDVKM. The CDR3 has 15 residues. The CDR3 nucleotides read TGTGCCAGCAGCCCCTGGGGGACTAGCTCCTACGAGCAGTACTTC. It codes for CASSPWGTSSYEQYF. The full variable domain, with the rest looked up from reference TRBV28 and TRBJ2-7, is DVKVTQSSRYLVKRTGEKVFLECVQDMDHENMFWYRQDPGLGLRLIYFSYDVKMKEKGDIPEGYSVSREKKERFSLILESASTNQTSMYLCASSPWGTSSYEQYFGPGTRLTVT.